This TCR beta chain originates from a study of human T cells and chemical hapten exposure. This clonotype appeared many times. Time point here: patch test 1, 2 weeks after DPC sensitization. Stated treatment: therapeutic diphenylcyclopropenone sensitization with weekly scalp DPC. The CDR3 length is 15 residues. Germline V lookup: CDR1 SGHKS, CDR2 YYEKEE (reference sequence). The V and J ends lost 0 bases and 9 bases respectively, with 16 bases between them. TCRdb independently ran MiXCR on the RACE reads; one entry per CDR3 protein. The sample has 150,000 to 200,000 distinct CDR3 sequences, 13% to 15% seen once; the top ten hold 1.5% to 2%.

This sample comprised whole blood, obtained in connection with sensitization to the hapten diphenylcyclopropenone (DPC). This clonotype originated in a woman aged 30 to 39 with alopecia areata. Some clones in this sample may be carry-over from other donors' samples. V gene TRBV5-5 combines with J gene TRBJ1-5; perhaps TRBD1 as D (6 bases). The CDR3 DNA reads TGTGCCAGCAGCTTGGTACCAGGGGCGGGCCTGCCCCAGCATTTT. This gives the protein CASSLVPGAGLPQHF.